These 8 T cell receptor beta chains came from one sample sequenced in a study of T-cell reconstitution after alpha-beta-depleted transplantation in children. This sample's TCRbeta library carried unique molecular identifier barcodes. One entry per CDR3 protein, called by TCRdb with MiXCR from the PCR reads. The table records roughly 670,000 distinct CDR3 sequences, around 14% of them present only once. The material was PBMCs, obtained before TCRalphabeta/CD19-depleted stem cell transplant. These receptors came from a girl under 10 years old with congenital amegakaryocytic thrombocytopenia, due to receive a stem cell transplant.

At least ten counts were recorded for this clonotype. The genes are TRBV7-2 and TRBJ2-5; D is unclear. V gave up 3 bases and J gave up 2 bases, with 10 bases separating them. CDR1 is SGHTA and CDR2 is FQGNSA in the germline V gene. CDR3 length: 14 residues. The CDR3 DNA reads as TGTGCCAGCAGCTTCTTGGAGCTACAAGAGACCCAGTACTTC. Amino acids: CASSFLELQETQYF.

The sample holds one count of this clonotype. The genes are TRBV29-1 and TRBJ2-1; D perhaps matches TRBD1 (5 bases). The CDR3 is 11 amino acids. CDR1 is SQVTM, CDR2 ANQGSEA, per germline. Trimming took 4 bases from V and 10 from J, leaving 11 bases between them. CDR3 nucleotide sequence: TGCAGCGTTGGCAGGGTGCGGGAGCAGTTCTTC. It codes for CSVGRVREQFF.

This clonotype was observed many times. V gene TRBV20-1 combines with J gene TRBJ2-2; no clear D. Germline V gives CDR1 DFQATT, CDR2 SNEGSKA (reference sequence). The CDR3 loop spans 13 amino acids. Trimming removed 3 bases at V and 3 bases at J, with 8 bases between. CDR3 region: CSASDLDTGELFF. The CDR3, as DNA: TGCAGTGCTAGCGATCTAGACACCGGGGAGCTGTTTTTT.

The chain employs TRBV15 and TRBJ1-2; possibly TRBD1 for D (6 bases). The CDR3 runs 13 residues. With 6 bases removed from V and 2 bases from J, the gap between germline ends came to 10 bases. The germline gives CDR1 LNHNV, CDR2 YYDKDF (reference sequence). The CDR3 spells CATSRDRNYGYTF. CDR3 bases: TGTGCCACCAGTCGAGACAGGAACTATGGCTACACCTTC.

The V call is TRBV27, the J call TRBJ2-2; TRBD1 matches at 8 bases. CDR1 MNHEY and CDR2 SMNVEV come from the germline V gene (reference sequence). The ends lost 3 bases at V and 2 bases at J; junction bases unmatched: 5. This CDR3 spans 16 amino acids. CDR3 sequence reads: CASSFFGTGNTGELFF. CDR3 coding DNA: TGTGCCAGCAGTTTCTTCGGGACAGGCAACACCGGGGAGCTGTTTTTT.

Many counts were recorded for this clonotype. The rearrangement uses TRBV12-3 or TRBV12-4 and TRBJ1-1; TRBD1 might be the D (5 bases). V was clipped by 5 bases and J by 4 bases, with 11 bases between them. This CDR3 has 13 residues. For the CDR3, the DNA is TGTGCCAGCAGTCCTGCAGGGCGCACTGAAGCTTTCTTT. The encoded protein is CASSPAGRTEAFF.

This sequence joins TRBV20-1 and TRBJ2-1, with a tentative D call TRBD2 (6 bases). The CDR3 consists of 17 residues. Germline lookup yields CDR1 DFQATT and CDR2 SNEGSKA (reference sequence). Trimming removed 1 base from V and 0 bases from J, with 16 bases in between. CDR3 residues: CSARVLGGELSYNEQFF. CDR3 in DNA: TGCAGTGCTAGAGTACTGGGGGGAGAGCTCTCCTACAATGAGCAGTTCTTC.

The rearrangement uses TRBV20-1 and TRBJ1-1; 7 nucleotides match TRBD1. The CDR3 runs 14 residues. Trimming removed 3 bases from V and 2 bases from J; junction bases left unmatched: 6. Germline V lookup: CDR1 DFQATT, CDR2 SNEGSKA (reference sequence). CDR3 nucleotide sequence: TGCAGTGCTAGTATCGGGACAGCCAACACTGAAGCTTTCTTT. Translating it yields CSASIGTANTEAFF.